The T cell receptor beta chain described here comes from a study of CD8+CD57+ T cells in acquired aplastic anemia. For the study at large: Sorted CD4+ and CD8+ cells yielded DNA averaging approximately 3 ug.

The use of genomic DNA as template underpinned the TCR beta VDJ and CDR3 profiling. MiXCR was run by TCRdb on the reads, yielding one entry per CDR3 protein. The table includes 200,000 or so distinct CDR3 sequences, around three fifths detected once. The CDR3 runs to 13 residues. V was trimmed by 0 bases and J by 5 bases, leaving 9 bases between them. Germline lookup yields CDR1 SGDLS and CDR2 YYNGEE. Study-wide results and limits: Patients and controls shared nearly 30 CD8+ CDR3 sequences, highly expressed in patients. Patient and control CD8+ Simpson's diversity was not significantly different.

As concerns this clonotype: Antigen unknown.

Input material: sorted CD4+, CD8+, or CD8+CD57+ T cells (not recorded which) from PBMCs. The gene calls are TRBV9 and TRBJ2-7; no definite D call. This TCR came from a human donor with severe aplastic anemia or a healthy control (not recorded which). The DNA for the CDR3 is TGTGCCAGCAGCGTAGGCTCCCTGGACGAGCAGTACTTC. As protein: CASSVGSLDEQYF.